This T cell receptor beta chain emerged from a study of blood T cell repertoires in COVID-19. The repertoire was sequenced with immunoSEQ multiplex PCR; TCRdb's copy has only in-frame clones and lacks some. The sample has approximately 260,000 clones; over 70% are singletons. This clone was observed a handful of times. The TCR comes from a human donor in a cohort sampled during active COVID-19. Sequencing used peripheral blood.

CDR3 bases: TGTGCCAGCAGCTTGGCCATCTCTAGCGGGGCACAAGAGACCCAGTACTTC. Protein: CASSLAISSGAQETQYF. The rearrangement uses TRBV5-4 and TRBJ2-5; 9 bases line up with TRBD2. Germline V CDR1 and CDR2: SGHNT, YYREEE (reference sequence). There are 17 residues in the CDR3. Trimming cost V 0 bases and J 2 bases; bases outside gene matches: 8. Full variable domain (missing parts from reference TRBV5-4 and TRBJ2-5): ETGVTQSPTHLIKTRGQQVTLRCSSQSGHNTVSWYQQALGQGPQFIFQYYREEENGRGNFPPRFSGLQFPNYSSELNVNALELDDSALYLCASSLAISSGAQETQYFGPGTRLLVL.